The entry that follows covers one T cell receptor (beta chain) sequence. What it binds is not known. From CD4+ cells came CD45RA+ naive and CD45RA-negative memory subsets. The sample is drawn from a study of shared clonotypes between healthy human individuals. Study findings and constraints: Clonotype sharing among the donors was expected to vary with sequencing depth. Generally, naive subsets (rather than memory subsets) showed larger estimated richness. Sorted-subset samples were not fully sequenced, rarefaction indicated.

V lost 4 bases to trimming and J lost 6 bases; unmatched junction nucleotides: 11. CDR3 length: 15 amino acids. In germline, CDR1 is LNHNV, CDR2 YYDKDF (reference sequence). TCRdb's table, derived via immunoSEQ multiplex PCR, lists solely in-frame clones and lacks some. The sample gives 2 million to 2.5 million clones, over 90% of which show up once; under 0.45% is in the top ten. The sequenced material came from naive CD4+ T cells from PBMCs. Subset noted: CD45RA+ positively selected. This chain uses TRBV15 with TRBJ2-7, with TRBD2 identical over 8 bases. The receptor comes from a man between 18 and 29 years old in good health. Some clones in this sample may be carry-over from other donors' samples. CDR3 loop: CATSTTSGLRLEQYF. CDR3 coding DNA: TGTGCCACCAGCACCACTAGCGGACTTCGGCTCGAGCAGTACTTC.